Only a few counts were recorded for the clone carrying this T cell receptor beta chain. The antigen is undetermined. Time point noted: patch test 3, about 24 weeks after DPC sensitization. As for treatment: therapeutic diphenylcyclopropenone sensitization with weekly scalp DPC. Blood draws came before every patch-test application. This sample stems from a study of human T cells and chemical hapten exposure. The V end was cut by 0 bases, the J end by 3 bases, with 5 bases between. The germline gives CDR1 SGHAT, CDR2 FQNNGV. The CDR3 has 13 residues. Study-wide findings and caveats: No change in TCRs above 1 in 1000 frequency was produced by DPC sensitization. PT1 expanded TCR numbers rose with patch test score.

TCRdb re-called the RACE reads through MiXCR, storing one row per CDR3 protein. This sample has 190,000 or so distinct CDR3 sequences, with about 25% found just once. The chain couples TRBV11-2 to TRBJ1-2; D gene unclear. The specimen was whole blood, collected in connection with sensitization to the hapten diphenylcyclopropenone (DPC). This clonotype was sampled from a woman in her thirties or forties with alopecia areata. Some clones in this sample may be carry-over from other donors' samples. CDR3 coding DNA: TGTGCCAGCAGCTTAGACACCTACTATGGCTACACCTTC. The encoded protein is CASSLDTYYGYTF.